This TCR beta chain was recorded in a study of T cells in Graves' hyperthyroidism and ophthalmopathy. This clonotype was found many times. V lost 5 bases and J 5 bases, leaving 13 bases between the germline ends. The CDR3 sequence is 14 residues long. CDR1 is MDHEN and CDR2 is SYDVKM in the germline V gene. Amplified regions were TCR beta CDR3 sequences from RNA transcripts. During a first-round RT-PCR of the TCR CDR3, the HTBI primer set was used. TCRdb analysed the multiplex PCR reads with MiXCR anew, one entry per CDR3 protein. This sample yields more than 300,000 distinct CDR3 sequences, of which approximately 17% are seen a single time; 30% to 40% belongs to the top ten.

The TCR comes from a woman aged 25 to 39 with Graves' hyperthyroidism that later progressed to Graves' ophthalmopathy. The sequenced sample consisted of blood. This sequence joins TRBV28 and TRBJ1-5; D not resolved. DNA of the CDR3: TGTGCCAGCAGTGCCGACACCACTTATCAGCCCCAGCATTTT. Its translation: CASSADTTYQPQHF.